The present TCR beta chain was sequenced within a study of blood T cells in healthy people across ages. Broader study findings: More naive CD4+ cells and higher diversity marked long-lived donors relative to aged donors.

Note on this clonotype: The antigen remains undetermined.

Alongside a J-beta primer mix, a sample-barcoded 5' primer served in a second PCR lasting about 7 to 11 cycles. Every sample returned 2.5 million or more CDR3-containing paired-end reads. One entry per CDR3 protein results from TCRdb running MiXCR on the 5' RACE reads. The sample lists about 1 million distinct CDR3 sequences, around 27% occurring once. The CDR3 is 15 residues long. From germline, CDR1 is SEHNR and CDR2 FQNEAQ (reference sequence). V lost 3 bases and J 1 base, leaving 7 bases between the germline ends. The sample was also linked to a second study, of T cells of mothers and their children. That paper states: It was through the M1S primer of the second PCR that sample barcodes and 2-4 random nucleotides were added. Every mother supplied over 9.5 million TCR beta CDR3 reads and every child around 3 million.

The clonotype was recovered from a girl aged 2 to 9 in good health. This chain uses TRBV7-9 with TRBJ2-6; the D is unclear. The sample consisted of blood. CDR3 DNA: TGTGCCAGCAGCTTTGGGCAGTCTGGGGCCAACGTCCTGACTTTC. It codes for CASSFGQSGANVLTF.